The 19 T cell receptor beta chains below were found in one sample sequenced in a study of post-analysis software for immune sequencing data. The antigens of these receptors remain unknown. Study findings and constraints: Patients had higher frequencies than controls of a handful of TRBV segments, including TRBV5-6, TRBV5-1 and TRBV20-1.

Presence of unique molecular identifiers characterized the TCR beta cDNA libraries. A single record per CDR3 protein comes from TCRdb applying MiXCR to the PCR reads. Here the sample spans around 400,000 distinct CDR3 sequences, roughly 40% being singletons. The source material was blood. These receptors all come from a girl aged 2-9 years with multiple sclerosis.

This chain connects TRBV7-6 to TRBJ1-1, with 7 nucleotides matching TRBD1. The germline CDR1 and CDR2 sequences are SGHVS and FNYEAQ. The trim removed 0 bases at V and 2 bases at J, leaving 3 bases unmatched. The CDR3 sequence is 15 residues long. CDR3 residues: CASSLARGRNTEAFF. Written as DNA, the CDR3 is TGTGCCAGCAGCTTAGCAAGGGGGCGAAACACTGAAGCTTTCTTT. Drawing the rest from reference TRBV7-6 and TRBJ1-1, the complete variable domain is GAGVSQSPRYKVTKRGQDVALRCDPISGHVSLYWYRQALGQGPEFLTYFNYEAQQDKSGLPNDRFSAERPEGSISTLTIQRTEQRDSAMYRCASSLARGRNTEAFFGQGTRLTVV.

In its sample, this clonotype was seen once. CDR3 bases: TGTGCCAGCAGTTACTCGATCTTGCGGGAGTCAGATACGCAGTATTTT. Amino acid sequence: CASSYSILRESDTQYF. V is TRBV6-5 and J is TRBJ2-3, with 7 bases aligning to TRBD2. The CDR3 sequence is 16 residues long. Unmatched junction bases numbered 7, after V lost 0 bases and J lost 4 bases. Germline V gene data show CDR1 as MNHEY and CDR2 as SVGAGI.

CDR3 loop: CASSLWDGNTEAFF. CDR3 nucleotide sequence: TGTGCCAGCAGTTTATGGGACGGGAACACTGAAGCTTTCTTT. The rearrangement uses TRBV12-3 or TRBV12-4 and TRBJ1-1; D is possibly TRBD1 (5 bases). The CDR3 is 14 residues long. The V gene lost 2 bases and the J gene lost 1 base, with 8 bases spanning the gap.

This clonotype was seen only a few times. The chain joins TRBV6-5 to TRBJ2-4; tentative D call: TRBD2 (6 bases). The CDR3 loop spans 13 amino acids. V shed 5 bases and J shed 15 bases, with 20 bases lying between them. Germline lookup yields CDR1 MNHEY and CDR2 SVGAGI. Written as DNA, the CDR3 is TGTGCCAGCAGTGGCGACCTTTCGGACTATCCGTACTTC. Residues: CASSGDLSDYPYF.

In this sample, this clonotype turned up a few times. The chain joins TRBV5-4 to TRBJ2-5; D is perhaps TRBD1 (6 bases). The CDR3 extends over 14 amino acids. Germline V gene sequence: CDR1 SGHNT, CDR2 YYREEE (reference sequence). Trimming removed 4 bases at V and 5 bases at J, with 15 bases between. The CDR3 is CASSPGHRWETQYF. CDR3 nucleotides: TGTGCCAGCAGCCCGGGACATCGGTGGGAGACCCAGTACTTC.

This clonotype occurred once. The chain combines TRBV6-5 with TRBJ2-7; 9 bases agree with TRBD2. Germline V gene lookup returns CDR1 MNHEY and CDR2 SVGAGI. Trimming took 0 bases from V and 1 from J; bases not matched to a gene: 4. This CDR3 region has 16 residues. The CDR3, as DNA: TGTGCCAGCAGTTACTCGCAGACTAGCGGTTCCTACGAGCAGTACTTC. Translated: CASSYSQTSGSYEQYF.

In its sample, this clonotype was seen once. This sequence joins TRBV20-1 and TRBJ2-1; D is ambiguous. V gave up 4 bases and J gave up 6 bases, with 4 bases separating them. CDR3 length: 10 amino acids. Per germline, CDR1 DFQATT and CDR2 SNEGSKA (reference sequence). This CDR3 reads CSATLNEQFF. As DNA, the CDR3 is TGCAGTGCTACCCTCAATGAGCAGTTCTTC.

The J gene is TRBJ2-5, the V gene TRBV4-2; D call uncertain. The CDR3 is made up of 15 amino acids. The germline CDR1 and CDR2 sequences are LGHNA and YNFKEQ. Between the trimmed V and J ends, which lost 0 bases and 2 bases, there was a span of 10 bases. The CDR3 loop reads CASSQDFGLQETQYF. CDR3 bases: TGTGCCAGCAGCCAAGATTTTGGGCTTCAAGAGACCCAGTACTTC.

This chain connects TRBV7-6 to TRBJ1-5; weak D call: TRBD1 (6 bases). Per germline, CDR1 SGHVS and CDR2 FNYEAQ. The ends were cut back, 5 bases at V and 5 bases at J, with 16 bases in the middle. The CDR3 spans 15 residues. CDR3 coding DNA: TGTGCCAGCAGCCCGGGACCTTCAGGGGATCAGCCCCAGCATTTT. Residues: CASSPGPSGDQPQHF.

The sample holds a few counts of this clonotype. An end of the junction differs from the germline gene, which may be a read error. The chain uses TRBV12-5 and TRBJ1-5, with D unclear. The length of the CDR3 is 12 residues. Germline-derived CDR1 and CDR2 are LGHNT and FRNRAP. This CDR3 reads CAGGSGRQPQHF. CDR3 DNA sequence: TGTGCTGGTGGTTCCGGACGGCAGCCCCAGCATTTT.

This clonotype appeared a few times. V is TRBV3-1 and J is TRBJ2-1, with no clear D. The CDR3 covers 13 residues. CDR1 and CDR2 from the germline V gene are LGHDT and YNNKEL (reference sequence). V was pared by 3 bases and J by 2 bases, with 5 bases between. This chain's CDR3 is CASSQEPYNEQFF. In DNA form, the CDR3 reads TGTGCCAGCAGCCAGGAACCCTACAATGAGCAGTTCTTC.

The V gene is TRBV29-1, the J gene TRBJ2-5, with D possibly being TRBD2 (6 bases). The J call could be wrong; TRBJ2-7 is a better fit for the DNA end. Germline lookup yields CDR1 SQVTM and CDR2 ANQGSEA. This CDR3 is 13 amino acids long. The CDR3 sequence: CSVVGGMGYEQYF. In DNA form, the CDR3 reads TGCAGCGTTGTTGGGGGGATGGGCTACGAGCAGTACTTC.

V usage is TRBV5-1 and J usage is TRBJ2-1; D may match TRBD1 or TRBD2 (6 bases each). The germline V gene encodes CDR1 SGHRS and CDR2 YFSETQ. Trimming cost V 4 bases and J 8 bases, with 19 bases left between them. CDR3 length equals 15 residues. The chain's CDR3 is CASSRGAVGGDEQFF. CDR3 sequence (DNA): TGCGCCAGCAGCCGCGGCGCGGTGGGGGGCGATGAGCAGTTCTTC.

The chain joins TRBV10-3 to TRBJ2-1, with 7 bases lining up with TRBD2. Germline V gene data show CDR1 as ENHRY and CDR2 as SYGVKD. The CDR3 spans 15 residues. Losses at the gene ends were 3 bases for V and 7 bases for J; bases not matched to a gene: 9. The CDR3 DNA sequence: TGTGCCATCAGTGATGGGCGGGGGATTGAGAATGAGCAGTTCTTC. Amino acids: CAISDGRGIENEQFF.

This clonotype was seen a few times. The V call is TRBV14, the J call TRBJ2-5, with a tentative D call TRBD2 (5 bases). The CDR3 spans 13 residues. Germline V lookup: CDR1 SGHDN, CDR2 FVKESK. Trimming shortened V by 4 bases and J by 4 bases, and 10 bases separated the two germline ends. The CDR3 reads CASSPWERETQYF. Here the CDR3 DNA reads TGTGCCAGCAGCCCATGGGAGCGAGAGACCCAGTACTTC.

The chain carries TRBV4-1 and TRBJ2-5, with 7 nucleotides matching TRBD2. The CDR3 is 15 residues long. The V segment lost 1 base and the J segment 4 bases; nucleotides outside the gene matches: 6. Germline CDR1 MGHRA, CDR2 YSYEKL. CDR3 DNA sequence: TGCGCCAGCAGCCAAGGGGAGGGAGAAGGAGAGACCCAGTACTTC. Translating it yields CASSQGEGEGETQYF.

The chain carries TRBV20-1 and TRBJ2-7; 8 nucleotides line up with TRBD1. The DNA end is more similar to TRBJ2-5, so the J call may be wrong. The CDR3 covers 13 residues. Germline V gene data show CDR1 as DFQATT and CDR2 as SNEGSKA (reference sequence). CDR3 DNA sequence: TGCAGTGCGAGCAGGGGGCGGAAAGAGACCCAGTACTTC. Its translation: CSASRGRKETQYF.

This clonotype has only a few counts. This chain uses TRBV6-2 or TRBV6-3 with TRBJ2-7; 7 nucleotides align to TRBD1. Looked up from germline, CDR1 is MNHEY and CDR2 is SVGEGT. J gave up 3 bases and V 7 bases, and 3 bases lay outside the gene matches. This CDR3 is 12 amino acids long. In DNA, the CDR3 is TGTGCCAGCACTCACAGGGGCTACGAGCAGTACTTC. This codes for CASTHRGYEQYF.

This chain connects TRBV10-3 to TRBJ2-4; 7 bases line up with TRBD2. With 6 bases clipped from V and 7 bases from J, the junction kept 9 bases outside the gene matches. This CDR3 has 14 residues. Germline lookup yields CDR1 ENHRY and CDR2 SYGVKD. The CDR3 sequence is CAIRGGDPANIQYF. The CDR3 DNA reads as TGTGCCATCAGGGGAGGGGACCCGGCGAACATTCAGTACTTC.